The TCR beta chain under discussion was sequenced for a study of cytotoxic CD8 clonotypes in ibrutinib-treated CLL. Sequencing was designed to attain a depth spanning 1 in 200,000 to 1 in 1 million T cells. The protocol was immunoSEQ multiplex PCR, while the TCRdb copy is restricted to in-frame clones and leaves out a portion. The repertoire holds 130,000 to 150,000 clones, with approximately 90% as singletons. Unmatched junction bases numbered 2, after V lost 5 bases and J lost 8 bases. The CDR3 runs 11 residues. The germline V gene has CDR1 MNHEY and CDR2 SVGAGI. About this clone: Its antigen remains unidentified.

Notes on the study in general: Public clonotypes (which were uncommon) either contracted or remained stable on treatment.

The sequencing used PBMCs, collected after 12 months of ibrutinib treatment. The sequence came from a human donor with chronic lymphocytic leukemia. The V gene is TRBV6-5, the J gene TRBJ1-1, with 7 bases aligning to TRBD1. Here the CDR3 DNA reads TGTGCCAGCAGTCTGGACAGGGAAGCTTTCTTT. Its translation is CASSLDREAFF.